This note documents a single T cell receptor beta chain sequence. Unmatched junction bases numbered 13, after V lost 5 bases and J lost 2 bases. CDR1 and CDR2 (germline): MNHEY, SMNVEV (reference sequence). The CDR3 length is 17 residues. Gene-specific TRAV and TRBV primers were used for first-strand cDNA, covering alpha and beta chains. The authors amplified TCRs for approximately 18 PCR cycles with a constant-region primer and a V-primer adapter. TCRdb recomputed calls from the reads with MiXCR, one row per CDR3 protein. Among 7,100 or so distinct CDR3 sequences listed, roughly 50% were seen once. The source of the sample is a study of low-dose radiotherapy and immunotherapy resistance in tumors. Overall study context: Participants were given intravenous cyclophosphamide 200 mg/m2 every two weeks, one day before radiation and immunotherapy.

V gene TRBV27 combines with J gene TRBJ2-7, with 9 bases identical to TRBD1. This TCR derives from a human donor with advanced metastatic prostate, ovarian, gallbladder or colorectal cancer (not recorded which). This table probably holds off-target reads from a library built for another chain. CDR3 bases: TGTGCCAGCAGTCTCGGACAGGGGCATACTTCTACCTACGAGCAGTACTTC. Its protein is CASSLGQGHTSTYEQYF.